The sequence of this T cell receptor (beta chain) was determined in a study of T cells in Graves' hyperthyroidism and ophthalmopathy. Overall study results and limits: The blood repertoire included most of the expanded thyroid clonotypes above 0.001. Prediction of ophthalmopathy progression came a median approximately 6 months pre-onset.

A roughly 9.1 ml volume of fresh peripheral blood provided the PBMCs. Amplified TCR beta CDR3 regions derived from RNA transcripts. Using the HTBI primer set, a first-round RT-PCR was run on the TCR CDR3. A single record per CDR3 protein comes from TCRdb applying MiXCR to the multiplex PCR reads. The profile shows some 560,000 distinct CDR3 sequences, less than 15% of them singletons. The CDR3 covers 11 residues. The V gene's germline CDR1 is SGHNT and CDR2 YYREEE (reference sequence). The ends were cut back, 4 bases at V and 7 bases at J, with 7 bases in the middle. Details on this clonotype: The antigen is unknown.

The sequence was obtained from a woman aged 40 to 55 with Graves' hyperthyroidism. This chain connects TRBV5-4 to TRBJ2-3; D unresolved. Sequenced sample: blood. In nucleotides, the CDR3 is TGTGCCAGCAGCGATACTAATACGCAGTATTTT. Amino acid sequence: CASSDTNTQYF.